The rows below give T cell receptor beta chains drawn from one sample of a study of blood T cell repertoires in COVID-19. Some clones are missing from TCRdb's copy, which holds only in-frame ones; the method was immunoSEQ multiplex PCR. This table holds roughly 150,000 clones, roughly 80% found once. The specimen was PBMCs or T cells enriched from blood (not recorded which). These receptors came from a middle-aged woman with acute COVID-19. Each CDR3 is given with its conserved first and last residue.

V gene	CDR3 length	J gene	CDR3 protein
TRBV29-1	16	TRBJ2-3	CSVERFGSGGTDTQYF
TRBV9	17	TRBJ1-4	CASSPRTSPGANEKLFF
TRBV18	16	TRBJ2-2	CASSPRRQGNTGELFF
TRBV9	15	TRBJ1-4	CASSVGVGGNEKLFF
TRBV18	13	TRBJ2-7	CASSPGSAYEQYF
TRBV18	15	TRBJ1-1	CASSAGGLMNTEAFF
TRBV5-8	18	TRBJ2-3	CASSLLRTGLSSTDTQYF
TRBV28	15	TRBJ1-1	CASSPHRGPATEAFF
TRBV4-2	18	TRBJ2-5	CASSREDPGLGVQETQYF
TRBV6-5	14	TRBJ1-3	CASRRQGSGNTIYF
TRBV5-1	13	TRBJ1-1	CASSLEGEAEAFF
TRBV29-1	13	TRBJ2-7	CSVLQGAGSEQYF
TRBV5-1	15	TRBJ2-3	CASSLNRGRTDTQYF
TRBV27	14	TRBJ1-1	CASSLSNGNTEAFF
TRBV5-1	15	TRBJ2-3	CASSLVDREADTQYF
TRBV19	18	TRBJ2-1	CASSSDPTSGKSHNEQFF
TRBV7-9	15	TRBJ1-1	CASSLTGIGDTEAFF
TRBV4-2	16	TRBJ2-3	CASSQDPGLGTDTQYF
TRBV5-1	15	TRBJ2-3	CASSLKPSGRDTQYF
TRBV19	16	TRBJ2-2	CASSSGLGSNTGELFF
TRBV19	12	TRBJ1-1	CASSTGSTEAFF
TRBV19	14	TRBJ2-1	CASSMGDRRNEQFF
TRBV2	16	TRBJ2-5	CASSLAGVGFQETQYF
TRBV12-3/TRBV12-4	12	TRBJ2-5	CASSWYAETQYF
TRBV2	11	TRBJ1-1	CASTMNTEAFF
TRBV5-3	14	TRBJ2-2	CARMRRSGCGELFF
TRBV27	14	TRBJ1-6	CASRGQGYNSPLHF
TRBV20-1	13	TRBJ2-7	CSASGQTDYEQYF
TRBV11-3	16	TRBJ2-1	CASSLDSRNSYNEQFF
TRBV11-3	14	TRBJ1-1	CASSLGGDVTEAFF
TRBV7-7	13	TRBJ1-1	CASSRDRNTEAFF
TRBV2	16	TRBJ1-5	CASSEQRQGKGQPQHF
TRBV18	14	TRBJ1-1	CASSPPGANTEAFF
TRBV2	15	TRBJ2-7	CASSDKSGSSYEQYF
TRBV12-5	14	TRBJ2-3	CASGLGSGKNTQYF
TRBV30	12	TRBJ1-2	CAWAEGNYGYTF
TRBV10-3	14	TRBJ1-4	CAISQGQSGEKLFF
TRBV5-6	16	TRBJ2-3	CASSFKLAVNTDTQYF
TRBV4-2	17	TRBJ2-1	CASSQDPAGSSYNEQFF
TRBV9	15	TRBJ2-7	CASSVAAGLSYEQYF
TRBV5-1	15	TRBJ1-3	CASSLEAGSRNTIYF
TRBV27	11	TRBJ2-1	CASKSYNEQFF
TRBV5-1	14	TRBJ2-2	CASSPPDSTGELFF
TRBV7-8	14	TRBJ2-1	CASSSSDRAHPQFF
TRBV29-1	11	TRBJ2-2	CSAQRTGELFF
TRBV13	15	TRBJ1-4	CASSKRTGGEEKLFF
TRBV6-2/TRBV6-3	14	TRBJ2-5	CASSYSGLQETQYF
TRBV27	16	TRBJ2-2	CASSFLLAGGIGELFF
TRBV6-5	15	TRBJ2-3	CASTRASGNTDTQYF
TRBV12-3/TRBV12-4	12	TRBJ1-1	CASSLGLPRAFF
TRBV24-1	15	TRBJ2-3	CATATSGSSTDTQYF
TRBV19	13	TRBJ2-1	CASGDSSYNEQFF
TRBV5-4	16	TRBJ1-2	CASSVGGTGGDYGYTF
TRBV2	14	TRBJ1-3	CAAGQGTSGNTIYF
TRBV20-1	16	TRBJ2-3	CSASPASGSWTDTQYF